This TCR beta chain was obtained from a study of T cell changes during pregnancy in multiple sclerosis. This table comes from immunoSEQ multiplex PCR, and its TCRdb copy is limited to in-frame clones, with some not included. The sample lists roughly 30,000 clones, 75% to 90% occurring once. This sequence originates from a female donor with multiple sclerosis, enrolled in a pregnancy study. The sequencing used CD8+ T cells from peripheral blood mononuclear cells, collected in the second trimester of pregnancy.

The CDR3 nucleotides read TGTGCCAGCAGTCCACGACAGGGGGGCCTGCTGGGCTACACCTTC. Its translation: CASSPRQGGLLGYTF. The rearrangement links TRBV27 to TRBJ1-2, with 9 bases lining up with TRBD1. Germline lookup yields CDR1 MNHEY and CDR2 SMNVEV (reference sequence). The V segment lost 5 bases and the J segment 8 bases; nucleotides outside the gene matches: 12. The length of the CDR3 is 15 residues.